A selection of T cell receptor beta chains follows, all from one sample in a study of T-cell memory formation after mild COVID-19. A single record per CDR3 protein comes from TCRdb applying MiXCR to the 5' RACE reads. The sample lists approximately 300,000 distinct CDR3 sequences, under 8.5% occurring once. Material for sequencing was PBMCs or a T cell subset sorted from them (not recorded which). The origin of the receptors is a man between 18 and 35 years old who had mild COVID-19 (a few samples of this study predate the infection). Cell type and time point are not known. Both conserved end residues are part of each CDR3. The D gene is left open where the match is weak. Clone sizes are given selectively: once, few, many, or a class where the clone is expanded.

clone size: NA; J gene: TRBJ2-7; V gene: TRBV7-3; D gene: NA; CDR3 length: 13; CDR3 DNA: TGTGCCAGCAGCTTAATACTCCTCGGCGAGCAGTACTTC; CDR3 protein: CASSLILLGEQYF
clone size: few; J gene: TRBJ2-2; V gene: TRBV5-5; D gene: NA; CDR3 length: 15; CDR3 DNA: TGTGCCAGCAGCCCCGGGGGTGGAAACACCGGGGAGCTGTTTTTT; CDR3 protein: CASSPGGGNTGELFF
clone size: NA; J gene: TRBJ2-3; V gene: TRBV4-1; D gene: NA; CDR3 length: 18; CDR3 DNA: TGCGCCAGCAGCCAACTTCCTTCGGGCGGGGATCTCGCAGATACGCAGTATTTT; CDR3 protein: CASSQLPSGGDLADTQYF
clone size: many; J gene: TRBJ2-3; V gene: TRBV5-1; D gene: NA; CDR3 length: 14; CDR3 DNA: TGCGCCAGCAGCATAGGGACTAGCACAGATACGCAGTATTTT; CDR3 protein: CASSIGTSTDTQYF
clone size: many; J gene: TRBJ2-1; V gene: TRBV6-5; D gene: NA; CDR3 length: 15; CDR3 DNA: TGTGCCAGCAGTTTCGGGCGGGGAGCCTACAATGAGCAGTTCTTC; CDR3 protein: CASSFGRGAYNEQFF
clone size: few; J gene: TRBJ2-7; V gene: TRBV11-2; D gene: TRBD2; CDR3 length: 15; CDR3 DNA: TGTGCCAGCAGCAGACTAGCGGGGACATCCTACGAGCAGTACTTC; CDR3 protein: CASSRLAGTSYEQYF
clone size: many; J gene: TRBJ2-5; V gene: TRBV9; D gene: NA; CDR3 length: 12; CDR3 DNA: TGTGCCAGCAGCGCAGCAGGGGAGACCCAGTACTTC; CDR3 protein: CASSAAGETQYF
clone size: NA; J gene: TRBJ1-3; V gene: TRBV5-1; D gene: TRBD1; CDR3 length: 17; CDR3 DNA: TGCGCCAGCAGTCTGCGTCTGGGACAGGGCCCGCTTAACACCATATATTTT; CDR3 protein: CASSLRLGQGPLNTIYF
clone size: few; J gene: TRBJ2-3; V gene: TRBV2; D gene: NA; CDR3 length: 14; CDR3 DNA: TGTGCCAGCAGTGAAGGGCAGGGCCCAGATACGCAGTATTTT; CDR3 protein: CASSEGQGPDTQYF
clone size: few; J gene: TRBJ2-5; V gene: TRBV7-8; D gene: TRBD2; CDR3 length: 15; CDR3 DNA: TGTGCCAGCAGCTTCTCTCCGGGGGGTCACGAGACCCAGTACTTC; CDR3 protein: CASSFSPGGHETQYF
clone size: few; J gene: TRBJ2-3; V gene: TRBV4-3; D gene: NA; CDR3 length: 16; CDR3 DNA: TGCGCCAGCAGCCAAGATACCCCCGGGGGCGGGGATACGCAGTATTTT; CDR3 protein: CASSQDTPGGGDTQYF
clone size: few; J gene: TRBJ2-1; V gene: TRBV7-8; D gene: NA; CDR3 length: 13; CDR3 DNA: TGTGCCAGCAGCTTAGGCCGGGCCAATGAGCAGTTCTTC; CDR3 protein: CASSLGRANEQFF
clone size: NA; J gene: TRBJ2-1; V gene: TRBV5-1; D gene: TRBD2; CDR3 length: 16; CDR3 DNA: TGCGCCAGCAGCAATATAGCGGGAGGGGGCTACAATGAGCAGTTCTTC; CDR3 protein: CASSNIAGGGYNEQFF
clone size: many; J gene: TRBJ1-5; V gene: TRBV5-1; D gene: NA; CDR3 length: 13; CDR3 DNA: TGCGCCAGCAGCCCGTCAGGGCCTCAGCCCCAGCATTTT; CDR3 protein: CASSPSGPQPQHF
clone size: NA; J gene: TRBJ2-6; V gene: TRBV6-5; D gene: NA; CDR3 length: 18; CDR3 DNA: TGTGCCAGCAGTTACTCAAGTGACTTAAGCTCTGGGGCCAACGTCCTGACTTTC; CDR3 protein: CASSYSSDLSSGANVLTF
clone size: few; J gene: TRBJ2-2; V gene: TRBV28; D gene: NA; CDR3 length: 15; CDR3 DNA: TGTGCCAGCAGTTTGACTGACCGGGGGCTCGGGGAGCTGTTTTTT; CDR3 protein: CASSLTDRGLGELFF
clone size: NA; J gene: TRBJ2-2; V gene: TRBV7-6; D gene: NA; CDR3 length: 16; CDR3 DNA: TGTGCCAGCAGCTTAAGGTCCGGGGAAAACACCGGGGAGCTGTTTTTT; CDR3 protein: CASSLRSGENTGELFF
clone size: NA; J gene: TRBJ2-3; V gene: TRBV10-3; D gene: NA; CDR3 length: 14; CDR3 DNA: TGTGCCATCAGTGAGAGAACCGGGACAGATACGCAGTATTTT; CDR3 protein: CAISERTGTDTQYF
clone size: NA; J gene: TRBJ1-1; V gene: TRBV7-2; D gene: NA; CDR3 length: 15; CDR3 DNA: TGTGCCAGCAGCCTCGCCGGGACACTGAACACTGAAGCTTTCTTT; CDR3 protein: CASSLAGTLNTEAFF
clone size: many; J gene: TRBJ2-1; V gene: TRBV6-5; D gene: NA; CDR3 length: 13; CDR3 DNA: TGTGCCAGCAGTTACTCGAGGGGCTTGGGGCAGTTCTTC; CDR3 protein: CASSYSRGLGQFF
clone size: few; J gene: TRBJ1-2; V gene: TRBV7-2; D gene: TRBD1; CDR3 length: 13; CDR3 DNA: TGTGCCAGCAGCGTGGGACAGGGTTACGGCTACACCTTC; CDR3 protein: CASSVGQGYGYTF
clone size: few; J gene: TRBJ2-1; V gene: TRBV5-6; D gene: NA; CDR3 length: 15; CDR3 DNA: TGTGCCAGCACCGGAGGGGGGTCTAAGAACAATGAGCAGTTCTTC; CDR3 protein: CASTGGGSKNNEQFF
clone size: few; J gene: TRBJ2-3; V gene: TRBV4-3; D gene: TRBD2; CDR3 length: 15; CDR3 DNA: TGCGCCAGCAGCTACAACGGGGGGGCAACAGATACGCAGTATTTT; CDR3 protein: CASSYNGGATDTQYF